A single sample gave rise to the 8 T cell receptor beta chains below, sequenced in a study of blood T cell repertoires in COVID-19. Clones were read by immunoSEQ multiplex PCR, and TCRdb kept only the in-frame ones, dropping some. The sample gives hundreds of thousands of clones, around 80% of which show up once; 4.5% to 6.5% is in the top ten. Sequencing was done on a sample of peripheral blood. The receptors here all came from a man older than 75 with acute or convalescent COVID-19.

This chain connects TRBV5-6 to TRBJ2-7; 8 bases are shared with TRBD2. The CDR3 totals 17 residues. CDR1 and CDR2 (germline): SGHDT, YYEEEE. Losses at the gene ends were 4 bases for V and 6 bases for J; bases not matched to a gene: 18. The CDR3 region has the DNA TGTGCCAGCAGCCCTTTAGGCGGGGGGTTACTTTCGGCCGAGCAGTACTTC. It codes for CASSPLGGGLLSAEQYF.

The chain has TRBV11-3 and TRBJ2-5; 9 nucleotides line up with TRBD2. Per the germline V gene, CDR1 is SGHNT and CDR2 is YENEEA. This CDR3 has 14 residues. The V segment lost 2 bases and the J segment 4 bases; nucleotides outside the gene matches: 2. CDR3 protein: CASSLLAGSETQYF. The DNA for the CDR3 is TGTGCCAGCAGCTTACTAGCGGGGTCAGAGACCCAGTACTTC.

Here the CDR3 reads CASSTNTGGGETQYF. CDR3 coding DNA: TGTGCCAGCAGCACCAATACAGGGGGAGGGGAGACCCAGTACTTC. The chain combines TRBV11-2 with TRBJ2-5; tentatively, D is TRBD1 (8 bases). Germline CDR1 reads SGHAT; CDR2 reads FQNNGV. V was clipped by 5 bases and J by 5 bases, with 18 bases between them. The CDR3 totals 15 residues. The full variable domain, with the rest looked up from reference TRBV11-2 and TRBJ2-5, is EAGVAQSPRYKIIEKRQSVAFWCNPISGHATLYWYQQILGQGPKLLIQFQNNGVVDDSQLPKDRFSAERLKGVDSTLKIQPAKLEDSAVYLCASSTNTGGGETQYFGPGTRLLVL.

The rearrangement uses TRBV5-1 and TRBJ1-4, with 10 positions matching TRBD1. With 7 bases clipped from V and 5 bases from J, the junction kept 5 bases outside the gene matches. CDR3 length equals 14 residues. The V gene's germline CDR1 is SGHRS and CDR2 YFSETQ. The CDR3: CASGRTGGNEKLFF. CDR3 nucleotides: TGCGCCAGCGGCCGGACAGGGGGAAATGAAAAACTGTTTTTT.

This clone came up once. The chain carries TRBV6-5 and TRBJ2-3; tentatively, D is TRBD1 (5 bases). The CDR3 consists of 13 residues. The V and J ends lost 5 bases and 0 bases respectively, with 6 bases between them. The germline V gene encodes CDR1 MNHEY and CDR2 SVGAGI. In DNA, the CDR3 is TGTGCCAGCAGTCGGACAAGCACAGATACGCAGTATTTT. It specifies CASSRTSTDTQYF.

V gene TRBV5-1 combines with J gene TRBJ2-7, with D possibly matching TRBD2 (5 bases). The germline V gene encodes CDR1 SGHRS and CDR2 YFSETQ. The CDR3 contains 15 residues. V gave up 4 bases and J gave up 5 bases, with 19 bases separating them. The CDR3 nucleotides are TGCGCCAGCAGCCGAGTCGGGGAAAGCACGAACGAGCAGTACTTC. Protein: CASSRVGESTNEQYF. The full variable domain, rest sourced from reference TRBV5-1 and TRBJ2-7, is KAGVTQTPRYLIKTRGQQVTLSCSPISGHRSVSWYQQTPGQGLQFLFEYFSETQRNKGNFPGRFSGRQFSNSRSEMNVSTLELGDSALYLCASSRVGESTNEQYFGPGTRLTVT.

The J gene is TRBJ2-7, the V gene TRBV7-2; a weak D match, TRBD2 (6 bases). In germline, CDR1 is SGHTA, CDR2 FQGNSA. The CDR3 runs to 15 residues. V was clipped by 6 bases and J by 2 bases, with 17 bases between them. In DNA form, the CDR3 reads TGTGCCAGCAGTGACACACCGGGAGCTCCCTACGAGCAGTACTTC. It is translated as CASSDTPGAPYEQYF.

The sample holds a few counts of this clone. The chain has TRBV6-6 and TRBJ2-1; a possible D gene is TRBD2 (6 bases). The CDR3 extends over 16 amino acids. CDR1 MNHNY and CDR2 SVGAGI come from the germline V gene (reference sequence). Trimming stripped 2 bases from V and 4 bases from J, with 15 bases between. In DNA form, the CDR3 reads TGTGCCAGCAGTTACCCCTCGGAGGGAGGATACAATGAGCAGTTCTTC. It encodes CASSYPSEGGYNEQFF.